One and the same sample provided the 17 T cell receptor beta chains below, sequenced in a study of T cells in Graves' hyperthyroidism and ophthalmopathy. TCR beta CDR3 regions were amplified from RNA transcripts. The HTBI set primed first-round TCR CDR3 RT-PCR. MiXCR, applied by TCRdb to the multiplex PCR reads, yields one record per CDR3 protein. The repertoire holds approximately 700,000 distinct CDR3 sequences, with less than 45% as singletons. What was sequenced was peripheral blood or thyroid tissue (not recorded which). These receptors were collected from an adult man with Graves' disease, either hyperthyroidism or ophthalmopathy (not recorded which).

This clonotype was observed a few times. Being one base from a much bigger clone, this may be a read error. This chain uses TRBV7-8 with TRBJ2-6, with D possibly called TRBD1 or TRBD2 (6 bases each). The CDR3 is 17 residues long. Germline loops: CDR1 SGHVS, CDR2 FQNEAQ. CDR3 in amino acids: CASGFLQGGAGANVLTF. The CDR3 nucleotides read TGTGCCAGCGGCTTTTTACAGGGAGGCGCTGGGGCCAACGTCCTGACTTTC.

The gene calls are TRBV24-1 and TRBJ2-2, with D tentatively TRBD1 or TRBD2 (5 bases each). The germline V and J ends were trimmed by 5 bases and 7 bases, with 19 bases remaining between them. Germline V gene data show CDR1 as KGHDR and CDR2 as SFDVKD. The CDR3 sequence is 16 residues long. The CDR3 DNA follows: TGTGCCACCAGTGGGGGGTACGGCAAGAGCATCGGGGAGCTGTTTTTT. Its translation is CATSGGYGKSIGELFF.

The chain recombines TRBV19 with TRBJ1-5; TRBD1 might be the D (5 bases). The germline V gene has CDR1 LNHDA and CDR2 SQIVND (reference sequence). The CDR3 extends over 13 amino acids. V was pared by 8 bases and J by 2 bases, with 10 bases between. The CDR3 here is CASGAWGNQPQHF. The DNA of the CDR3 is TGTGCCAGTGGGGCCTGGGGCAATCAGCCCCAGCATTTT.

This clonotype showed up just once. The chain employs TRBV29-1 and TRBJ2-7; 10 positions match TRBD2. The CDR3 is 14 amino acids. Germline V lookup: CDR1 SQVTM, CDR2 ANQGSEA. V trimming: 7 bases; J trimming: 6 bases; junction bases outside the gene matches: 12. CDR3 amino acids: CSAAGTSVPFEQYF. The CDR3 DNA sequence: TGCAGCGCTGCTGGGACTAGCGTTCCCTTCGAGCAGTACTTC.

This clonotype was detected a few times. The chain joins TRBV12-5 to TRBJ1-1; tentatively, D is TRBD1 (5 bases). V dropped 2 bases and J dropped 6 bases, with 10 bases sitting between them. Germline CDR1 and CDR2: LGHNT and FRNRAP. CDR3 length: 13 amino acids. CDR3 bases: TGTGCTAGTGGTTTGTGGGGGATCGCTGAAGCTTTCTTT. Its translation is CASGLWGIAEAFF.

Written as DNA, the CDR3 is TGTGCCAGCAGCTTAGGGGCTTGGGGCAGAGTCTCTGAAGCTTTCTTT. Residues: CASSLGAWGRVSEAFF. The chain employs TRBV11-2 and TRBJ1-1; maybe TRBD1 (5 bases). CDR1 SGHAT and CDR2 FQNNGV come from the germline V gene. V was clipped by 1 base and J by 6 bases, with 18 bases between them. This CDR3 region has 16 residues.

For the CDR3, the DNA is TGTGCCAGCAGTCCCGGGACTATCCACACAGATACGCAGTATTTT. It codes for CASSPGTIHTDTQYF. The J gene is TRBJ2-3, the V gene TRBV6-5, with 7 nucleotides matching TRBD2. CDR3 length: 15 amino acids. The junction had 7 bases not matched to a gene; V was cut back by 5 bases and J by 2 bases. Germline values: CDR1 MNHEY, CDR2 SVGAGI.

The V and J genes are TRBV20-1 and TRBJ1-2; no definite D call. The germline CDR1 and CDR2 sequences are DFQATT and SNEGSKA (reference sequence). The V gene lost 0 bases and the J gene lost 6 bases, with 11 bases spanning the gap. The CDR3 is 13 residues long. This chain's CDR3 is CSAREFPTDGYTF. Written as DNA, the CDR3 is TGCAGTGCTAGAGAATTCCCGACCGATGGCTACACCTTC.

Points on this clonotype: A much larger clone differs by one base, so this may be a read error. The chain links TRBV10-3 to TRBJ1-2, with 7 bases fitting TRBD1. In germline, CDR1 is ENHRY, CDR2 SYGVKD. This CDR3 region has 15 residues. The CDR3 region has the DNA TGTGTCATTCAGGATCCAACAGGGGATCACTATGGCTACACCTTC. Protein: CVIQDPTGDHYGYTF.

Only a few counts were recorded for this clonotype. The V and J genes are TRBV20-1 and TRBJ1-4; 7 bases line up with TRBD1. Germline assignment: CDR1 DFQATT and CDR2 SNEGSKA (reference sequence). Germline trimming cut 6 bases from V and 5 bases from J; bases unmatched to any gene: 9. This CDR3 region has 14 residues. The CDR3 sequence: CSANRGGRNEKLFF. CDR3 DNA: TGCAGTGCGAACAGGGGCGGAAGAAATGAAAAACTGTTTTTT.

The chain combines TRBV20-1 with TRBJ2-5; 9 nucleotides line up with TRBD1. V lost 5 bases to trimming and J lost 3 bases; unmatched junction nucleotides: 4. There are 13 residues in the CDR3. Germline-derived CDR1 and CDR2 are DFQATT and SNEGSKA (reference sequence). CDR3 sequence reads: CSALRTGEETQYF. Here the CDR3 DNA reads TGCAGTGCTCTTAGGACAGGGGAAGAGACCCAGTACTTC.

This clonotype appeared a few times. This chain joins TRBV9 and TRBJ1-2; D is unclear. V was pared by 4 bases and J by 8 bases, with 15 bases between. This CDR3 spans 13 amino acids. Germline V gives CDR1 SGDLS, CDR2 YYNGEE. CDR3 in DNA: TGTGCCAGCAGCCTTACGGACCAGACGGGCTACACCTTC. Its translation: CASSLTDQTGYTF.

J is TRBJ2-5 and V is TRBV20-1; 11 nucleotides agree with TRBD2. In germline, CDR1 is DFQATT, CDR2 SNEGSKA (reference sequence). Trimming removed 4 bases from V and 9 bases from J; junction bases left unmatched: 10. The CDR3 runs 14 residues. The CDR3 DNA reads as TGCAGTGCTACCCCTAGCGGGAGGTGGGAGGCCCAGTACTTC. Translation gives CSATPSGRWEAQYF.

As for this clonotype: In this CDR3 the conserved last residue, phenylalanine or tryptophan, is missing, so a read error is likely. The chain has TRBV12-3 or TRBV12-4 and TRBJ1-1; D not resolved. The length of the CDR3 is 13 residues. V lost 3 bases and J 3 bases, leaving 8 bases between the germline ends. The CDR3 DNA follows: TGTGCCAGCAGTTTGATAGTAGACACTGAAGCTTTCATT. Translation gives CASSLIVDTEAFI.

The V gene is TRBV10-3, the J gene TRBJ1-2, with 9 bases identical to TRBD1. V lost 4 bases, J lost 2 bases, and 5 bases stayed unmatched. In germline, CDR1 is ENHRY, CDR2 SYGVKD. This CDR3 spans 15 amino acids. The CDR3 loop is CAISGGTGINYGYTF. As DNA, the CDR3 is TGTGCCATCAGTGGCGGGACAGGGATAAACTATGGCTACACCTTC.

The chain has TRBV7-9 and TRBJ2-5, with 8 bases matching TRBD1. This CDR3 region has 14 residues. J gave up 5 bases and V 6 bases, and 8 bases lay outside the gene matches. Germline CDR1 is SEHNR and CDR2 is FQNEAQ (reference sequence). CDR3 DNA sequence: TGTGCCAGCAGACGACAGGGGATCAGGGAGACCCAGTACTTC. Protein: CASRRQGIRETQYF. Drawing the rest from reference TRBV7-9 and TRBJ2-5, the complete variable domain is DTGVSQNPRHKITKRGQNVTFRCDPISEHNRLYWYRQTLGQGPEFLTYFQNEAQLEKSRLLSDRFSAERPKGSFSTLEIQRTEQGDSAMYLCASRRQGIRETQYFGPGTRLLVL.

This clonotype showed up just a few times. The chain couples TRBV6-5 to TRBJ1-5, with no clear D. Trimming took off 4 bases at V and 3 bases at J, with 10 bases between the two ends. The CDR3 spans 14 residues. Germline V gene sequence: CDR1 MNHEY, CDR2 SVGAGI. The CDR3 nucleotides read TGTGCCAGCAGTTCCCCACAGAACAATCAGCCCCAGCATTTT. Its translation: CASSSPQNNQPQHF.